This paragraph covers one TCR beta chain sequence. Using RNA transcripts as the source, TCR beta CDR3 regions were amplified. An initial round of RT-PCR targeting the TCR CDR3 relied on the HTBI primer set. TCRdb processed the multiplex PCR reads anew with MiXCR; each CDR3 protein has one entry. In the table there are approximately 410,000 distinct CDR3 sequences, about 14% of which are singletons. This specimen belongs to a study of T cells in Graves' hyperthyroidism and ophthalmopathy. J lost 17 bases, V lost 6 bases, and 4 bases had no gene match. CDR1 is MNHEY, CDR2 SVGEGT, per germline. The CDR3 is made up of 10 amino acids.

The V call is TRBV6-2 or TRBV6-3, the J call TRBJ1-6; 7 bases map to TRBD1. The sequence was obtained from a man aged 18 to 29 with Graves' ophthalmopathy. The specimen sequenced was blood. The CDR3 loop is CASSRQGIHF. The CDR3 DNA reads TGTGCCAGCAGCCGACAGGGTATCCACTTT.